There are a few counts of the clone carrying this TCR beta chain. This sample was taken from a study of response to subunit inactivated influenza vaccine. TCRdb passed the RT-PCR reads through MiXCR, listing each CDR3 protein once. The sample includes hundreds of thousands of distinct CDR3 sequences, 10% to 12% of them seen just once. CDR3 size: 15 residues. Trimming removed 3 bases at V and 3 bases at J, with 14 bases between. Per germline, CDR1 SGHRS and CDR2 YFSETQ. These data were also reused for a study on T cells expressing NK-cell markers. That source notes: 5'RACE template switching built TCR beta cDNA with unique molecular identifiers. Sorted CD3+CD56-NKG2C+, CD3+CD56+NKG2C- and CD3+CD56+NKG2C+ T cells were the source of the TCR beta repertoires. Just one sequenced donor of eight was HCMV-seronegative, while seven were seropositive. The same clonotypes also predominated in the CD3+CD56-NKG2C+ fraction of a handful of donors. Nothing established the HCMV specificity of expanded NKG2C+ T cell clones.

This receptor was obtained from a middle-aged man who received an inactivated influenza vaccine. Sequenced here: PBMCs from blood, sampled on the day of vaccination. The chain couples TRBV5-1 to TRBJ2-3, with a possible D match to TRBD2 (6 bases). Here the CDR3 DNA reads TGCGCCAGCAGCTCCGGGACTCAGTTTACAGATACGCAGTATTTT. Protein sequence: CASSSGTQFTDTQYF.